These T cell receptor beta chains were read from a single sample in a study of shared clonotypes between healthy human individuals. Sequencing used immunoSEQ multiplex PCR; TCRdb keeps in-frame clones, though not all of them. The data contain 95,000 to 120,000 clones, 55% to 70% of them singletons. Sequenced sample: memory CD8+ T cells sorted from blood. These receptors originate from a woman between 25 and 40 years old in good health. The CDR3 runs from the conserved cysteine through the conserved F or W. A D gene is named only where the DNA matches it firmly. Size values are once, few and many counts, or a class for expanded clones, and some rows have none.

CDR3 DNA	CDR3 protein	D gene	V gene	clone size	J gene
TGTGCCAGCAGCTTTAGCGGGAGCGATGAGCAGTTCTTC	CASSFSGSDEQFF	TRBD2	TRBV9	.	TRBJ2-1
TGTGCCAGCAGTTATGGGACAGGGCCGGGCGAAGGGGGGGAGCAGTACTTC	CASSYGTGPGEGGEQYF	TRBD1	TRBV27	.	TRBJ2-7
TGCAGCGTCGCGGGAGGGGGCAGTGGAAACACCATATATTTT	CSVAGGGSGNTIYF	TRBD1	TRBV29-1	.	TRBJ1-3
TGTGCCAGCAGCTCGGCCGGTAGCTCCTACAATGAGCAGTTCTTC	CASSSAGSSYNEQFF	.	TRBV7-7	.	TRBJ2-1
TGCAGCGTTGAGAGGGAAGCCGGGAGTGAGCAGTTCTTC	CSVEREAGSEQFF	.	TRBV29-1	many	TRBJ2-1
TGTGCCAGCAGTCTCGGACTAGCGGGAGGTCGTACCTACGAGCAGTACTTC	CASSLGLAGGRTYEQYF	TRBD2	TRBV28	.	TRBJ2-7
TGTGCCAGCAAAGTAGGGCAGGCTGTCTACGAGCAGTACTTC	CASKVGQAVYEQYF	.	TRBV6-5	.	TRBJ2-7
TGCGCCAGCAGCTCCCGGGGACAAGGGGGTTTGTCCCGCAATGAGCAGTTCTTC	CASSSRGQGGLSRNEQFF	.	TRBV5-1	.	TRBJ2-1
TGCGCCAGCAGCCAACCGGACAGTACTAGCACAGATACGCAGTATTTT	CASSQPDSTSTDTQYF	.	TRBV4-1	many	TRBJ2-3
TGTGCCAGCAGCTCCCCTAGCTCCTACGAGCAGTACTTC	CASSSPSSYEQYF	.	TRBV7-9	.	TRBJ2-7
TGTGCCAGCTCACCACTGGTCTCTGGAAACACCATATATTTT	CASSPLVSGNTIYF	.	TRBV18	.	TRBJ1-3
TGTGCTAGTGGTTTGGGGGGATACGGCACTGAAGCTTTCTTT	CASGLGGYGTEAFF	.	TRBV12-5	.	TRBJ1-1
TGTGCCAGCAGCTTGGAAGGACTAGCGGGAGGGGAGACCCAGTACTTC	CASSLEGLAGGETQYF	TRBD2	TRBV5-4	few	TRBJ2-5
TGTGCCAGCAGCTTAGCACCCTTCGGGACTAGCGCCTACGAGCAGTACTTC	CASSLAPFGTSAYEQYF	TRBD2	TRBV11-2	.	TRBJ2-7
TGTGCCAGCAGCCAACTGGGGACACCCATTCGAGCTATGGAGGGCACAGATACGCAGTATTTT	CASSQLGTPIRAMEGTDTQYF	.	TRBV14	.	TRBJ2-3
TGTGCCAGCACCAACGGGGACAACTACTACAATGAGCAGTTCTTC	CASTNGDNYYNEQFF	.	TRBV25-1	.	TRBJ2-1
TGTGCCAGCAGCCCTGGGACAGGGGCTAGCGGGGCCCCTAATGAAAAACTGTTTTTT	CASSPGTGASGAPNEKLFF	TRBD1	TRBV4-2	many	TRBJ1-4
TGCGCCAGCAGCTTGGTTGTACTAGCGGGAGTTGAGCAGTTCTTC	CASSLVVLAGVEQFF	TRBD2	TRBV5-1	.	TRBJ2-1
TGTGCCAGCAGCACAGACAGAAAGACCTATGGCTACACCTTC	CASSTDRKTYGYTF	.	TRBV21-1	few	TRBJ1-2
TGTGCCAGCAGCCCAGTCGGGACTAGTGACTACAATGAGCAGTTCTTC	CASSPVGTSDYNEQFF	TRBD2	TRBV6-4	.	TRBJ2-1
TGTGCCAGCAGTCTTTGGGGGGGTACAGGATCCAAAACCTACGAGCAGTACTTC	CASSLWGGTGSKTYEQYF	TRBD2	TRBV28	few	TRBJ2-7
TGTGCCAGCAGAGACGGAGCAATGGGCACAGATACGCAGTATTTT	CASRDGAMGTDTQYF	.	TRBV25-1	many	TRBJ2-3